Shown below are 5 T cell receptor beta chains from a single sample sequenced in a study of cytomegalovirus exposure and HLA in healthy donors. Generated by immunoSEQ multiplex PCR, the TCRdb table keeps only in-frame clones and is missing some. The sample shows about 120,000 clones, over 75% of them seen only once. Sequenced input: PBMCs. The receptors derive from a woman aged 30 to 39 in good health and CMV-seronegative.

The chain couples TRBV6-5 to TRBJ2-7; TRBD1 matches at 8 bases. The CDR3 contains 16 residues. V shed 0 bases and J 4 bases; nucleotides not matched to a gene: 8. CDR1 and CDR2 from the germline V gene are MNHEY and SVGAGI. The CDR3 sequence is CASSYSPTGGRYEQYF. In DNA, the CDR3 is TGTGCCAGCAGTTACTCCCCCACAGGGGGTCGATACGAGCAGTACTTC.

The chain couples TRBV7-2 to TRBJ2-1; 9 nucleotides line up with TRBD2. Germline values: CDR1 SGHTA, CDR2 FQGNSA. V shed 5 bases and J 15 bases; nucleotides not matched to a gene: 8. There are 12 residues in the CDR3. The DNA of the CDR3 is TGTGCCAGCAGCGGAGCCGGGACTAGCATGTTCTTC. This encodes CASSGAGTSMFF.

This rearrangement joins TRBV9 to TRBJ2-5, with D perhaps matching TRBD2 (5 bases). The CDR3 totals 15 residues. The germline CDR1 and CDR2 sequences are SGDLS and YYNGEE. The V end was cut by 0 bases, the J end by 4 bases, with 13 bases between. CDR3 coding DNA: TGTGCCAGCAGCGTAGTCGGGGAATTGGGAGAGACCCAGTACTTC. Translation: CASSVVGELGETQYF.

The chain carries TRBV6-5 and TRBJ2-3, with D maybe TRBD1 (5 bases). V was trimmed by 8 bases and J by 5 bases, leaving 17 bases between them. Per germline, CDR1 MNHEY and CDR2 SVGAGI. This CDR3 is 14 amino acids long. CDR3: CASRSGAMIDTQYF. The CDR3 DNA follows: TGTGCCAGCCGATCTGGGGCGATGATAGATACGCAGTATTTT.

The chain has TRBV7-2 and TRBJ1-5; D not resolved. CDR1 and CDR2 from the germline V gene are SGHTA and FQGNSA. The CDR3 is made up of 13 amino acids. V lost 5 bases, J lost 6 bases, and 11 bases lay in between. As DNA, the CDR3 is TGTGCCAGCAGCACCGTAGGAGGTCAGCCCCAGCATTTT. Translated, it gives CASSTVGGQPQHF.